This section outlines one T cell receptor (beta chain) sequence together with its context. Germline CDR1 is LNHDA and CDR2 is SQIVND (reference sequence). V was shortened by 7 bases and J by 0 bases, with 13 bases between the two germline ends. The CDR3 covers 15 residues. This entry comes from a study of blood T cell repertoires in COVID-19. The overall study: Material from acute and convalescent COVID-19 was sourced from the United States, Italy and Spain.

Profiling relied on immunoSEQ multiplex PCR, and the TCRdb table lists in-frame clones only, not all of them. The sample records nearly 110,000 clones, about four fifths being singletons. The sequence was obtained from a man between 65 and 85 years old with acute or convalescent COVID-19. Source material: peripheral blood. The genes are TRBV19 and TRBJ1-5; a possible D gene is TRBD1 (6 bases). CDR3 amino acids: CASTPGQYSNQPQHF. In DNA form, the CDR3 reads TGTGCCAGTACCCCCGGACAGTATAGCAATCAGCCCCAGCATTTT. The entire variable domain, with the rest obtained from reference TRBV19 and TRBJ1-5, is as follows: DGGITQSPKYLFRKEGQNVTLSCEQNLNHDAMYWYRQDPGQGLRLIYYSQIVNDFQKGDIAEGYSVSREKKESFPLTVTSAQKNPTAFYLCASTPGQYSNQPQHFGDGTRLSIL.